This record concerns one TCR beta chain sequence. Its antigen is undetermined. This specimen belongs to a study of CD8+CD57+ T cells in acquired aplastic anemia. On the study more broadly: DNA recovered from sorted CD4+ and CD8+ cells had a mean of approximately 3 ug.

The patients chosen for sequencing had shown expansion of CD8+CD57+ cells (detected by flow cytometry). Patients were untreated when blood was sampled. Genomic DNA templated the TCR beta VDJ and CDR3 profiling. TCRdb called the reads again in MiXCR, with one record for every CDR3 protein. Of about 180,000 distinct CDR3 sequences in the sample, about 60% are singletons; the top ten hold roughly 42%. The J segment lost 7 bases and the V segment lost 1 base, leaving 5 bases of the junction unmatched. The CDR3 covers 14 residues. Germline V gene sequence: CDR1 SNHLY, CDR2 FYNNEI. Study-level points and caveats: Researchers report that fewer than 35 CD8+ CDR3 sequences appeared in both patients and controls.

Sequenced input: sorted CD4+, CD8+, or CD8+CD57+ T cells (not recorded which) from PBMCs. This TCR came from a human donor with aplastic anemia. V gene TRBV2 combines with J gene TRBJ2-7; 9 bases align to TRBD1. The CDR3 DNA is TGTGCCAGCAGTGAAGTGACAGGGGGTCGGGAGCAGTACTTC. It encodes CASSEVTGGREQYF.